This TCR beta chain was captured in a study of regulatory T cells in long-lasting Graves disease. In its sample, this clonotype was seen many times. Its antigen remains unknown. Arm-PCR of CDR3 regions with iRepertoire HTBI primers generated TCR beta libraries. TCRdb ran MiXCR on the multiplex PCR reads and lists one entry per CDR3 protein. Among a few hundred thousand distinct CDR3 sequences listed, approximately 20% were seen once. Study conclusions and caveats: The number of shared public clonotypes was higher in persistent patients (roughly 3,000) than new patients (just over 950).

The CDR3 sequence is 16 residues long. With 5 bases clipped from V and 5 bases from J, the junction kept 14 bases outside the gene matches. Germline assignment: CDR1 SGHTA and CDR2 FQGNSA. Sample time point: newly diagnosed GD, antithyroid drugs for less than 3 months. From RNA extracted from PBMCs, the TCR library was made. Staff took approximately 8.7 milliliters of peripheral blood and put it into EDTA tubes. The sample was also linked to a second study, of T cells in Graves' hyperthyroidism and ophthalmopathy. That source adds: HTBI primers were used for first-round RT-PCR of the TCR CDR3.

The chain uses TRBV7-2 and TRBJ2-5; 7 nucleotides line up with TRBD1. Sequencing was performed on peripheral blood mononuclear cells (PBMCs), taken at new diagnosis, from a patient treated with antithyroid drugs. The receptor was isolated from a young woman with Graves disease. The CDR3 loop is CASSRTRQGRRETQYF. The DNA of the CDR3 is TGTGCCAGCAGCCGGACACGACAGGGACGGAGGGAGACCCAGTACTTC.